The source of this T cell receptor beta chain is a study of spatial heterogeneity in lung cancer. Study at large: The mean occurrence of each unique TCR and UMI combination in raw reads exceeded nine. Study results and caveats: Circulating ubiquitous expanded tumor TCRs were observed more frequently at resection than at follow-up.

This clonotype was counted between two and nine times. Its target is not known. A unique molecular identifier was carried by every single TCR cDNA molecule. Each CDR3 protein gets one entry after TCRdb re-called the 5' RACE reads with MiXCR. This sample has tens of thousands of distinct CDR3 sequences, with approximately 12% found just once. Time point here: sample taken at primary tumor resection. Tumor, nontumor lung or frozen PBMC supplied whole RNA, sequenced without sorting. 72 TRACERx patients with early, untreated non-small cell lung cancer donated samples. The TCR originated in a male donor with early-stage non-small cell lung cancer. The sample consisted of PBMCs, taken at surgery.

For the CDR3, the DNA is TGCGCCAGCAGCTTGGCCGGGGCCAAAGAGCCCCAGCATTTT. Its translation is CASSLAGAKEPQHF. V and J are TRBV5-1 and TRBJ1-5, with a tentative D call TRBD1 (5 bases). The CDR3 loop spans 14 amino acids. Between the trimmed V and J ends, which lost 0 bases and 8 bases, there was a span of 12 bases. CDR1 is SGHRS and CDR2 is YFSETQ in the germline V gene.